These 7 T cell receptor beta chains originate from one sample sequenced in a study of blood T cell repertoires in COVID-19. Sequencing was performed with immunoSEQ multiplex PCR; in TCRdb, only in-frame clones are kept and a portion is missing. The repertoire holds approximately 240,000 clones, with about 88% as singletons. The material sequenced was peripheral blood. These receptors all come from a woman in her 40s who had recovered from COVID-19.

Here the CDR3 DNA reads TGTGCCAGTAGTGTGACAGGGGGTAACACTGAAGCTTTCTTT. This sequence encodes CASSVTGGNTEAFF. The V and J genes are TRBV19 and TRBJ1-1, with TRBD1 matching 9 bases. With V trimmed by 5 bases and J by 2 bases, 3 bases remained unmatched. Germline V lookup: CDR1 LNHDA, CDR2 SQIVND (reference sequence). This CDR3 contains 14 residues. The full variable domain, its missing parts supplied by reference TRBV19 and TRBJ1-1, is DGGITQSPKYLFRKEGQNVTLSCEQNLNHDAMYWYRQDPGQGLRLIYYSQIVNDFQKGDIAEGYSVSREKKESFPLTVTSAQKNPTAFYLCASSVTGGNTEAFFGQGTRLTVV.

The chain is built from TRBV25-1 and TRBJ1-3, with D maybe TRBD1 (6 bases). Trimming stripped 1 base from V and 1 base from J, with 14 bases between. CDR3 length: 17 residues. Germline loops: CDR1 MGHDK, CDR2 SYGVNS. The CDR3 DNA reads TGTGCCAGCAGTGAATCAGGGGCCGGACGTTCTGGAAACACCATATATTTT. Its protein product is CASSESGAGRSGNTIYF.

The chain couples TRBV19 to TRBJ1-6; 10 bases line up with TRBD1. This CDR3 has 14 residues. The junction had 7 bases not matched to a gene; V was cut back by 7 bases and J by 10 bases. Germline CDR1 reads LNHDA; CDR2 reads SQIVND (reference sequence). DNA for the CDR3: TGTGCCAGTACTGTGACAGGGGGCTACTCACCCCTCCACTTT. Translation: CASTVTGGYSPLHF. The complete variable domain, with remaining parts taken from reference TRBV19 and TRBJ1-6, reads DGGITQSPKYLFRKEGQNVTLSCEQNLNHDAMYWYRQDPGQGLRLIYYSQIVNDFQKGDIAEGYSVSREKKESFPLTVTSAQKNPTAFYLCASTVTGGYSPLHFGNGTRLTVT.

V gene TRBV7-2 combines with J gene TRBJ1-6; 11 bases agree with TRBD1. Germline V gene sequence: CDR1 SGHTA, CDR2 FQGNSA. CDR3 size: 17 residues. V dropped 5 bases and J dropped 10; count of bases not matched to a gene: 13. CDR3 residues: CASSPQTTGTGGSPLHF. The CDR3 DNA reads TGTGCCAGCAGCCCCCAGACGACCGGGACAGGGGGATCACCCCTCCACTTT.

The V call is TRBV27, the J call TRBJ1-4, with 10 bases lining up with TRBD1. Looked up from germline, CDR1 is MNHEY and CDR2 is SMNVEV (reference sequence). This CDR3 region has 18 residues. The trim removed 4 bases at V and 2 bases at J, leaving 10 bases unmatched. DNA of the CDR3: TGTGCCAGCAGTTCGAGTCCCGGGACAGGGGCGACTAATGAAAAACTGTTTTTT. Translating gives CASSSSPGTGATNEKLFF.

The rearrangement joins TRBV14 to TRBJ2-7; D is possibly TRBD1 (6 bases). V gave up 4 bases and J gave up 0 bases, with 19 bases separating them. Germline assignment: CDR1 SGHDN and CDR2 FVKESK. CDR3 length: 17 amino acids. The CDR3 DNA reads TGTGCCAGCAGCCGTCTGCGTTCCAGGGGTGGCTCCTACGAGCAGTACTTC. It codes for CASSRLRSRGGSYEQYF.

J is TRBJ1-4 and V is TRBV5-5, with D perhaps matching TRBD1 (6 bases). CDR1 and CDR2 from the germline V gene are SGHKS and YYEKEE (reference sequence). Between the trimmed V and J ends, which lost 4 bases and 6 bases, there was a span of 16 bases. The CDR3 spans 15 residues. For the CDR3, the DNA is TGTGCCAGCAGCCCGCCTCGGACAGCCGATGAAAAACTGTTTTTT. Residues: CASSPPRTADEKLFF.